Listed here are 30 T cell receptor beta chains from one sample, sequenced in a study of molecular identifiers for immune sequencing clone quantification. Via MiXCR, TCRdb re-called the PCR reads, giving one row per CDR3 protein. The data show just under 650,000 distinct CDR3 sequences, 20% seen once. The sample was naive CD8+ T cells from blood, with Jurkat cell RNA spiked in. Subset given: FACS-sorted CD8+CD4-CCR7+CD45RA+ naive T cells. The receptors stem from a human donor in good health. Some libraries in this study had Jurkat cell RNA spiked in.

This clonotype was seen ten or more times. The V and J genes are TRBV4-1 and TRBJ2-7; tentative D call: TRBD1 (5 bases). Trimming left V 1 base short and J 5 bases short, with 15 bases between. The V gene's germline CDR1 is MGHRA and CDR2 YSYEKL. CDR3 length: 15 amino acids. CDR3 residues: CASSQAEGVRDEQYF. The CDR3 nucleotides are TGCGCCAGCAGCCAAGCGGAAGGGGTTCGGGACGAGCAGTACTTC.

This clonotype was found many times. This chain links TRBV28 with TRBJ2-7, with TRBD2 matching over 9 bases. This CDR3 contains 16 residues. Germline CDR1 is MDHEN and CDR2 is SYDVKM. The V and J ends lost 5 bases and 0 bases, in that order; junction bases with no gene match: 8. This CDR3 reads CASSPLSGGRSYEQYF. The CDR3 region has the DNA TGTGCCAGCAGTCCGCTTAGCGGGGGACGCTCCTACGAGCAGTACTTC.

The chain has TRBV7-9 and TRBJ2-7, with a possible D match to TRBD2 (6 bases). The CDR3 totals 15 residues. Between the trimmed V and J ends, which lost 4 bases and 6 bases, there was a span of 19 bases. Germline CDR1 is SEHNR and CDR2 is FQNEAQ (reference sequence). The DNA for the CDR3 is TGTGCCAGCAGCTCGCTAGGGGCGGGGTCGGGCGAGCAGTACTTC. The encoded protein is CASSSLGAGSGEQYF.

This clonotype came up many times. The gene calls are TRBV7-2 and TRBJ2-5, with 11 nucleotides matching TRBD2. J lost 1 base, V lost 5 bases, and 12 bases had no gene match. Germline V gives CDR1 SGHTA, CDR2 FQGNSA. The CDR3 runs 18 residues. In DNA form, the CDR3 reads TGTGCCAGCAGCCCCCGAACCTTACTAGCGGGAGTCCAAGAGACCCAGTACTTC. Translation gives CASSPRTLLAGVQETQYF.

Many counts were recorded for this clonotype. V and J are TRBV6-2 or TRBV6-3 and TRBJ2-5; the D gene is possibly TRBD1 (6 bases). CDR1 and CDR2 (germline): MNHEY, SVGEGT. The CDR3 loop spans 14 amino acids. Trimming stripped 6 bases from V and 1 base from J, with 12 bases between. CDR3 DNA: TGTGCCAGCAGACCGGGACACCTCCAAGAGACCCAGTACTTC. This gives the protein CASRPGHLQETQYF.

This clonotype was counted a few times. The rearrangement uses TRBV6-5 and TRBJ2-5; 8 positions agree with TRBD1. The CDR3 covers 14 residues. CDR1 is MNHEY and CDR2 is SVGAGI in the germline V gene. V lost 2 bases to trimming and J lost 5 bases; unmatched junction nucleotides: 4. CDR3 protein: CASSYGQGRETQYF. CDR3 nucleotide sequence: TGTGCCAGCAGTTACGGACAGGGACGGGAGACCCAGTACTTC.

Only a few counts were recorded for this clonotype. This chain links TRBV7-9 with TRBJ1-1; D may be TRBD1 (5 bases). Trimming removed 3 bases from V and 1 base from J, with 12 bases in between. CDR1 and CDR2 (germline): SEHNR, FQNEAQ (reference sequence). The length of the CDR3 is 15 residues. The CDR3 DNA reads as TGTGCCAGCAGCTTCGGTCCGGGGCAGAACACTGAAGCTTTCTTT. Protein sequence: CASSFGPGQNTEAFF.

Notes on this clonotype: A much bigger clone sits one base away, suggesting this may be a read error. This chain uses TRBV11-2 with TRBJ2-7; no clear D. V lost 2 bases and J 2 bases, leaving 10 bases between the germline ends. The CDR3 sequence is 14 residues long. Germline V CDR1 and CDR2: SGHAT, FQNNGV. The CDR3 protein is CASSLIRAAYEQYF. The CDR3 coding sequence is TGTGCCAGCAGCTTAATAAGAGCCGCCTACGAGCAGTACTTC. The full variable domain, its missing parts supplied by reference TRBV11-2 and TRBJ2-7, is EAGVAQSPRYKIIEKRQSVAFWCNPISGHATLYWYQQILGQGPKLLIQFQNNGVVDDSQLPKDRFSAERLKGVDSTLKIQPAKLEDSAVYLCASSLIRAAYEQYFGPGTRLTVT.

The sample holds many counts of this clonotype. The chain joins TRBV20-1 to TRBJ2-7; TRBD1 aligns across 9 bases. The CDR3 sequence is 13 residues long. Germline V gene sequence: CDR1 DFQATT, CDR2 SNEGSKA (reference sequence). Trimming at V came to 6 bases and at J to 5 bases, leaving 8 bases not matched to a gene. This chain's CDR3 is CSARDRDTNEQYF. The CDR3 DNA sequence: TGCAGTGCCCGGGACAGGGATACTAACGAGCAGTACTTC.

This clonotype was observed at least ten times. The chain recombines TRBV6-5 with TRBJ2-7; 10 bases line up with TRBD2. CDR3 length: 16 residues. V shed 0 bases, J shed 3 bases, and the junction held 5 bases outside the gene matches. Germline assignment: CDR1 MNHEY and CDR2 SVGAGI. The CDR3 loop reads CASSYSLGTSDYEQYF. CDR3 coding DNA: TGTGCCAGCAGTTACTCTTTAGGGACTAGCGACTACGAGCAGTACTTC.

The sample holds many counts of this clonotype. The chain has TRBV29-1 and TRBJ1-2; unclear D gene. The CDR3 runs to 15 residues. Trimming took off 4 bases at V and 5 bases at J, with 20 bases between the two ends. CDR1 and CDR2 (germline): SQVTM, ANQGSEA. The CDR3 region has the DNA TGCAGCGTTGCGTCCCAGGATTCATCCCGTTATGGCTACACCTTC. Translating gives CSVASQDSSRYGYTF.

To note about this clonotype: A much more abundant neighbour one base away suggests this may be a read error. The chain carries TRBV7-9 and TRBJ1-5; D gene uncertain. Germline V gene data show CDR1 as SEHNR and CDR2 as FQNEAQ (reference sequence). The CDR3 has 14 amino acids. The V end was cut by 5 bases, the J end by 2 bases, with 10 bases between. CDR3 in amino acids: CASSLDGRNQPQHF. CDR3 nucleotide sequence: TGTGCCAGCAGCCTAGACGGCCGCAATCAGCCCCAGCATTTT.

This clonotype was found many times. The V call is TRBV27, the J call TRBJ2-3; weak D call: TRBD1 (5 bases). This CDR3 comprises 14 residues. The germline V gene encodes CDR1 MNHEY and CDR2 SMNVEV (reference sequence). Trimming pared 3 bases from V and 2 bases from J, leaving 9 bases between. CDR3: CASSFLGVTDTQYF. In DNA form, the CDR3 reads TGTGCCAGCAGTTTCCTAGGGGTCACAGATACGCAGTATTTT.

This clonotype was detected ten times or more. The genes are TRBV7-2 and TRBJ2-3; TRBD1 aligns across 8 bases. CDR1 is SGHTA and CDR2 is FQGNSA in the germline V gene. V gave up 3 bases and J gave up 5 bases; unmatched junction bases: 7. The CDR3 has 15 amino acids. The DNA of the CDR3 is TGTGCCAGCAGCTTCAGGGGGCGCGCGATAGATACGCAGTATTTT. It is translated as CASSFRGRAIDTQYF.

Many counts were recorded for this clonotype. The rearrangement links TRBV20-1 to TRBJ2-7, with D uncertain. Germline V gene sequence: CDR1 DFQATT, CDR2 SNEGSKA (reference sequence). Trimming shortened V by 0 bases and J by 2 bases, and 11 bases separated the two germline ends. CDR3 length: 14 residues. CDR3 nucleotide sequence: TGCAGTGCTAGAGAAGGCCAAGGCCCCTACGAGCAGTACTTC. This gives the protein CSAREGQGPYEQYF.

This clonotype has ten or more counts. This chain links TRBV24-1 with TRBJ2-2; D gene ambiguous. Germline V gene data show CDR1 as KGHDR and CDR2 as SFDVKD. This CDR3 is built from 14 residues. The V end lost 4 bases, the J end lost 6 bases, and 11 bases lay between the germline ends. CDR3: CATSDRTGPGELFF. The CDR3 region has the DNA TGTGCCACCAGTGACCGGACGGGCCCCGGGGAGCTGTTTTTT.

This clonotype was seen only a few times. The chain links TRBV20-1 to TRBJ1-6; 7 bases align to TRBD1. There are 15 residues in the CDR3. With V trimmed by 5 bases and J by 5 bases, 9 bases remained unmatched. Germline V gene data show CDR1 as DFQATT and CDR2 as SNEGSKA (reference sequence). The CDR3 nucleotides are TGCAGTGCTTACCGCCGGGACAGACATAATTCACCCCTCCACTTT. It specifies CSAYRRDRHNSPLHF.

This clonotype was counted many times. The V call is TRBV9, the J call TRBJ2-2; a weak D match, TRBD2 (5 bases). The CDR3 runs 18 residues. V shed 0 bases and J shed 3 bases, with 18 bases lying between them. Looked up from germline, CDR1 is SGDLS and CDR2 is YYNGEE. CDR3 sequence reads: CASSVAGIRGVYTGELFF. CDR3 bases: TGTGCCAGCAGCGTAGCCGGGATTCGTGGGGTTTACACCGGGGAGCTGTTTTTT.

This clonotype came up once. Sequence at one end of the junction differs from germline and may be a read error. This chain connects TRBV6-6 to TRBJ1-4, with D unresolved. The CDR3 is 16 amino acids. Germline CDR1 is MNHNY and CDR2 is SVGAGI (reference sequence). CDR3 sequence: CASSYLSGGGNEKLVF. The CDR3 DNA is TGTGCCAGCAGTTACCTGTCCGGTGGCGGGAATGAAAAACTGGTTTTT.

This clonotype was observed many times. The chain employs TRBV14 and TRBJ1-2; tentatively, D is TRBD1 (5 bases). V was pared by 5 bases and J by 7 bases, with 14 bases between. This CDR3 has 13 amino acids. From germline, CDR1 is SGHDN and CDR2 FVKESK. As DNA, the CDR3 is TGTGCCAGCAGCTTACAGGTGTCAGGTGGCTACACCTTC. This sequence encodes CASSLQVSGGYTF.

This chain connects TRBV5-1 to TRBJ2-1; 10 bases are a match to TRBD2. Unmatched junction bases numbered 4, after V lost 0 bases and J lost 4 bases. Germline V CDR1 and CDR2: SGHRS, YFSETQ. The CDR3 contains 16 residues. CDR3 sequence: CASSLAGLAEYNEQFF. The CDR3 DNA sequence: TGCGCCAGCAGCTTGGCCGGACTAGCGGAGTACAATGAGCAGTTCTTC. Supplemented by reference TRBV5-1 and TRBJ2-1, the full variable domain reads KAGVTQTPRYLIKTRGQQVTLSCSPISGHRSVSWYQQTPGQGLQFLFEYFSETQRNKGNFPGRFSGRQFSNSRSEMNVSTLELGDSALYLCASSLAGLAEYNEQFFGPGTRLTVL.

This clonotype was found many times. CDR3 sequence reads: CAISERTGQETQYF. For the CDR3, the DNA is TGTGCCATCAGTGAGCGGACAGGGCAAGAGACCCAGTACTTC. The genes are TRBV10-3 and TRBJ2-5; TRBD1 matches at 8 bases. V was pared by 2 bases and J by 2 bases, with 1 base of the junction left unmatched. Germline CDR1 and CDR2: ENHRY and SYGVKD. This CDR3 is 14 amino acids long.

This clonotype was seen a few times. The chain is built from TRBV4-1 and TRBJ1-5; 7 bases fit TRBD1. This CDR3 spans 16 amino acids. Germline trimming cut 3 bases from V and 1 base from J; bases unmatched to any gene: 6. CDR1 is MGHRA and CDR2 is YSYEKL in the germline V gene. The CDR3: CASSHTTGVSNQPQHF. The CDR3 nucleotides read TGCGCCAGCAGCCATACCACAGGGGTGAGCAATCAGCCCCAGCATTTT.

In this sample, this clonotype turned up many times. This sequence joins TRBV4-3 and TRBJ2-1, with D perhaps TRBD1 (6 bases). Trimming cost V 3 bases and J 3 bases, with 18 bases left between them. The CDR3 extends over 17 amino acids. CDR1 is LGHNA and CDR2 is YSLEER in the germline V gene. The CDR3 sequence: CASSHKQGPPLYNEQFF. The CDR3 bases are TGCGCCAGCAGCCATAAACAGGGCCCCCCCCTCTACAATGAGCAGTTCTTC.

Worth noting for this clonotype: Since a much larger clone is just one base distant, this may be a read error. The J gene is TRBJ2-7, the V gene TRBV29-1; 10 bases line up with TRBD1. From germline, CDR1 is SQVTM and CDR2 ANQGSEA. The CDR3 runs to 15 residues. The chain's CDR3 is CSVLTGGFDSYKQYF. The CDR3 DNA reads TGCAGCGTTTTGACAGGGGGCTTCGACTCCTACAAGCAGTACTTC.

V usage is TRBV19 and J usage is TRBJ2-1; 9 bases are shared with TRBD1. This CDR3 is 15 amino acids long. From germline, CDR1 is LNHDA and CDR2 SQIVND (reference sequence). Unmatched junction bases numbered 4, after V lost 5 bases and J lost 2 bases. CDR3 in amino acids: CASSVGTGPYNEQFF. The CDR3 DNA reads as TGTGCCAGTAGTGTCGGGACAGGGCCCTACAATGAGCAGTTCTTC.

In its sample, this clonotype was seen many times. The chain employs TRBV29-1 and TRBJ2-1, with TRBD2 as a possible D gene (6 bases). The CDR3 sequence is 14 residues long. V lost 8 bases to trimming and J lost 0 bases, with 14 bases between them. Germline CDR1 and CDR2: SQVTM and ANQGSEA. The CDR3 DNA reads TGCAGCTCGTGGAGGGCTGACTCCTACAATGAGCAGTTCTTC. Its protein is CSSWRADSYNEQFF.

This sequence joins TRBV30 and TRBJ2-7; TRBD2 agrees at 10 bases. Germline CDR1 and CDR2: GTSNPN and SVGIG (reference sequence). The V segment lost 0 bases and the J segment 2 bases; nucleotides outside the gene matches: 4. The CDR3 spans 15 residues. CDR3 nucleotide sequence: TGTGCCTGGAGTGTGGGGCTAGCGGGAGCCTACGAGCAGTACTTC. This sequence encodes CAWSVGLAGAYEQYF.

A note on this clonotype: Being one base from a much bigger clone, this may be a read error. The chain recombines TRBV27 with TRBJ1-1; no clear D gene. The CDR3 loop spans 13 amino acids. The V and J ends lost 2 bases and 4 bases respectively, with 8 bases between them. Germline CDR1 is MNHEY and CDR2 is SMNVEV (reference sequence). The CDR3 bases are TGTGCCAGCAGTTTAGCGGATACCACTGAAGCTTTCTTT. It yields the protein CASSLADTTEAFF.

This clonotype was seen a handful of times. J is TRBJ2-2 and V is TRBV7-9; a possible D gene is TRBD2 (6 bases). Looked up from germline, CDR1 is SEHNR and CDR2 is FQNEAQ (reference sequence). Trimming pared 5 bases from V and 6 bases from J, leaving 25 bases between. The CDR3 runs 18 residues. The CDR3 DNA is TGTGCCAGCAGCCTACCGGAGGGGACCGCAGATGGGGCCGGGGAGCTGTTTTTT. As protein: CASSLPEGTADGAGELFF.